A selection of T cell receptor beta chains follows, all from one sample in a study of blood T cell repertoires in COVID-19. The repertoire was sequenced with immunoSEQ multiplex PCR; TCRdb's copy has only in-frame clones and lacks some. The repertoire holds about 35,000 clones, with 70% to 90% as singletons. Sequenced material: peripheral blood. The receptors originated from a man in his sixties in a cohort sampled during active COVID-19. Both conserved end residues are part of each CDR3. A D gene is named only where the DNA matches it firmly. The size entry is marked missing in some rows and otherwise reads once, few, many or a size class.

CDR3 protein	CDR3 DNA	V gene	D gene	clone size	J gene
CASSSDLNQPQHF	TGTGCCAGCAGTAGCGACCTAAATCAGCCCCAGCATTTT	TRBV7-2	-	-	TRBJ1-5
CASSLWQVNQPQHF	TGTGCCAGCAGCTTGTGGCAGGTCAATCAGCCCCAGCATTTT	TRBV5-6	-	-	TRBJ1-5
CASSGTFADEQYF	TGTGCCAGCAGCGGGACTTTTGCTGACGAGCAGTACTTC	TRBV6-6	-	few	TRBJ2-7
CSVTGPVNTGELFF	TGCAGCGTTACAGGGCCTGTGAACACCGGGGAGCTGTTTTTT	TRBV29-1	-	few	TRBJ2-2
CASREAGGIEQYF	TGTGCCAGCAGGGAAGCAGGGGGCATAGAGCAGTACTTC	TRBV5-4	TRBD1	few	TRBJ2-7
CASSQDGGGTYEQYF	TGCGCCAGCAGCCAAGATGGGGGGGGTACCTACGAGCAGTACTTC	TRBV4-1	TRBD2	-	TRBJ2-7
CATSDREGRGSTDTQYF	TGTGCCACCAGTGACCGGGAGGGACGGGGTAGCACAGATACGCAGTATTTT	TRBV24-1	TRBD2	-	TRBJ2-3
CASSLGTSGSNEQFF	TGTGCCAGCAGCTTAGGCACTAGCGGGAGTAATGAGCAGTTCTTC	TRBV7-6	TRBD2	few	TRBJ2-1
CASSMNTPNTEAFF	TGTGCCAGTAGTATGAATACACCGAACACTGAAGCTTTCTTT	TRBV19	-	once	TRBJ1-1
CASSQAANYGYTF	TGCGCCAGCAGCCAGGCGGCTAACTATGGCTACACCTTC	TRBV4-3	-	-	TRBJ1-2
CASSWDRDGTEQYF	TGCGCCAGCAGCTGGGACAGGGATGGCACCGAGCAGTACTTC	TRBV5-1	TRBD1	-	TRBJ2-7
CASSGTDQPQHF	TGTGCCAGCAGCGGGACTGATCAGCCCCAGCATTTT	TRBV6-2/TRBV6-3	-	-	TRBJ1-5
CASSWGSEQYF	TGTGCCAGCAGCTGGGGCTCCGAGCAGTACTTC	TRBV5-6	-	few	TRBJ2-7
CASSRPGLAGSNTGELFF	TGTGCCAGCAGTCGCCCGGGACTAGCGGGATCGAACACCGGGGAGCTGTTTTTT	TRBV6-6	TRBD2	-	TRBJ2-2
CASSLTGRETQYF	TGTGCCAGCAGTTTGACAGGCCGGGAGACCCAGTACTTC	TRBV28	-	-	TRBJ2-5
CSVEDGSYTEAFF	TGCAGCGTTGAAGATGGCAGTTACACTGAAGCTTTCTTT	TRBV29-1	-	few	TRBJ1-1
CASSLWTSGPRAKNIQYF	TGTGCCAGCAGTTTATGGACTAGCGGGCCCCGAGCCAAAAACATTCAGTACTTC	TRBV28	TRBD2	-	TRBJ2-4
CASKQGAGELFF	TGTGCCAGCAAACAGGGGGCCGGGGAGCTGTTTTTT	TRBV28	TRBD1	few	TRBJ2-2
CASSLGQTNSPLHF	TGCGCCAGCAGCTTGGGACAGACTAATTCACCCCTCCACTTT	TRBV5-1	-	-	TRBJ1-6
CSARLRVELFF	TGCAGTGCTAGATTGAGGGTCGAGCTGTTTTTT	TRBV20-1	-	-	TRBJ1-4
CASSYSPGNEKLFF	TGTGCCAGCAGTTACAGTCCAGGCAATGAAAAACTGTTTTTT	TRBV6-5	-	-	TRBJ1-4
CASSVGTTQETQYF	TGTGCCAGCAGCGTAGGGACAACCCAAGAGACCCAGTACTTC	TRBV9	-	-	TRBJ2-5
CAISPSDRAAYEQYF	TGTGCCATCAGCCCCTCGGACAGGGCGGCCTACGAGCAGTACTTC	TRBV10-3	TRBD1	-	TRBJ2-7
CASSSAGTSGGTPQYF	TGTGCCAGCAGCTCCGCCGGGACTAGCGGGGGAACACCGCAGTATTTT	TRBV5-6	TRBD2	once	TRBJ2-3
CSVGTGFRIETGEQFF	TGCAGCGTTGGGACAGGGTTTCGTATTGAAACGGGTGAGCAGTTCTTC	TRBV29-1	TRBD1	-	TRBJ2-1
CASSVGLLYEQYF	TGTGCCAGCAGCGTCGGACTGCTTTACGAGCAGTACTTC	TRBV5-4	-	-	TRBJ2-7
CASSASDRGGYEQFF	TGCGCCAGCAGTGCTTCGGACAGGGGGGGATATGAGCAGTTCTTC	TRBV10-1	TRBD1	-	TRBJ2-1
CASSFGTGMNTEAFF	TGTGCCAGCAGCTTTGGGACAGGGATGAACACTGAAGCTTTCTTT	TRBV7-2	TRBD1	-	TRBJ1-1
CASSLDWRGELGQYF	TGTGCCAGCAGCCTGGACTGGCGGGGGGAACTTGGGCAGTACTTC	TRBV7-2	TRBD2	-	TRBJ2-7
CASSGVQGGETQYF	TGCGCCAGCAGTGGGGTACAGGGCGGAGAGACCCAGTACTTC	TRBV10-2	-	-	TRBJ2-5
CASSSDRVKTETQYF	TGTGCCAGCAGCTCCGACAGGGTTAAAACGGAGACCCAGTACTTC	TRBV6-5	TRBD1	-	TRBJ2-5
CASSQVARDFLNTQYF	TGTGCCAGCAGCCAAGTCGCCAGGGACTTTTTGAATACGCAGTATTTT	TRBV14	-	-	TRBJ2-3
CASRQILAGTDTQYF	TGCGCCAGCAGACAAATTTTAGCGGGAACAGATACGCAGTATTTT	TRBV5-1	TRBD2	-	TRBJ2-3
CASSLAPGQARAYEQYF	TGTGCCAGCAGCTTAGCCCCAGGACAGGCTAGAGCCTACGAGCAGTACTTC	TRBV13	TRBD1	few	TRBJ2-7
CASSPRWTGTGYEQYF	TGTGCCAGCAGCCCCCGGTGGACAGGGACTGGGTACGAGCAGTACTTC	TRBV27	TRBD1	-	TRBJ2-7
CASTRNTEAFF	TGTGCCAGCACCCGTAACACTGAAGCTTTCTTT	TRBV2	-	few	TRBJ1-1
CAGLVGGEGATQYF	TGTGCCGGTCTTGTAGGGGGCGAGGGCGCGACCCAGTACTTC	TRBV30	TRBD1	-	TRBJ2-5